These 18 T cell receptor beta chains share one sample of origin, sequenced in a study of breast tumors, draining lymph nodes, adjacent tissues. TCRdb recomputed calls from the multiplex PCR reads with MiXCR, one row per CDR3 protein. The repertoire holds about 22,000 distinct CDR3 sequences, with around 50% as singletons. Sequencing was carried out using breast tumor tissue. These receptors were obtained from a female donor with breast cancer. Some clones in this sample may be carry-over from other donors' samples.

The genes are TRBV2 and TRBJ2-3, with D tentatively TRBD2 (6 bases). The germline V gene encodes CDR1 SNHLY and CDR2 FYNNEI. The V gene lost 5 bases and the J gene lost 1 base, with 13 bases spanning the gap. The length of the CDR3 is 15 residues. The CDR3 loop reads CASSYGSGRTDTQYF. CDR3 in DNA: TGTGCCAGCAGTTACGGTAGCGGCCGCACAGATACGCAGTATTTT.

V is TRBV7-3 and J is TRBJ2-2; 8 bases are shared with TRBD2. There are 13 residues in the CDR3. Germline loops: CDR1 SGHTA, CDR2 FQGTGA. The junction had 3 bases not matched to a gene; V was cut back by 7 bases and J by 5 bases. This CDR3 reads CASTAGETGELFF. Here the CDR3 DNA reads TGTGCCAGCACAGCGGGAGAGACCGGGGAGCTGTTTTTT.

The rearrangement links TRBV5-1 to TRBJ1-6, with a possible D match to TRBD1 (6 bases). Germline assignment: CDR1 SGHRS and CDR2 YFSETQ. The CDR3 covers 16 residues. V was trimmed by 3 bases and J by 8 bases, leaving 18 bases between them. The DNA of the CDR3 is TGCGCCAGCAGCTGGGATTTTAGGGGGGCGGATTCACCCCTCCACTTT. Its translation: CASSWDFRGADSPLHF.

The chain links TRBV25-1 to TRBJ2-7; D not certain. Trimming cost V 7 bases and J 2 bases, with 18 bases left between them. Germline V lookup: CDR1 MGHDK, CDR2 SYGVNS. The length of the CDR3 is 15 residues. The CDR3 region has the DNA TGTGCCAGCAATGACCCCGATCATAGGGCCTACGAGCAGTACTTC. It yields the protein CASNDPDHRAYEQYF.

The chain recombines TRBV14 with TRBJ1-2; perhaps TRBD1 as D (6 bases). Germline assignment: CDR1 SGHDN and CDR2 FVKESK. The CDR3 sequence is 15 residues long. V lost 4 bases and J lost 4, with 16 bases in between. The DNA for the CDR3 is TGTGCCAGCAGCCTGGGGGATACAGGGAGCTATGGCTACACCTTC. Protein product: CASSLGDTGSYGYTF.

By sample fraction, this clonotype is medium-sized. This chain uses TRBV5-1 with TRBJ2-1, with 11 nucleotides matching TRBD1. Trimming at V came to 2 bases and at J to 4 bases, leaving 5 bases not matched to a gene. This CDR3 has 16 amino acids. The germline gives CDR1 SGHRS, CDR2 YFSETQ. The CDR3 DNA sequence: TGCGCCAGCAGCTTTTCCGGGACAGGGGGATACAATGAGCAGTTCTTC. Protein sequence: CASSFSGTGGYNEQFF.

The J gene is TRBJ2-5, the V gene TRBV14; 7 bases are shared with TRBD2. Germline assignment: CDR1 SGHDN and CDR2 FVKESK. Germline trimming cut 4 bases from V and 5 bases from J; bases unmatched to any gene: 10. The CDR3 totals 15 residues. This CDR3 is CASSPRSGGGETQYF. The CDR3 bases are TGTGCCAGCAGCCCCCGATCTGGGGGGGGGGAGACCCAGTACTTC.

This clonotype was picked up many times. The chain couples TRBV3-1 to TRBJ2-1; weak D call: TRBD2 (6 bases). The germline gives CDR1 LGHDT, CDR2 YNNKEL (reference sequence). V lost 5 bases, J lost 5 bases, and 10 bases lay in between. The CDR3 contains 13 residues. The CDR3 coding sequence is TGTGCCAGCAGCTCCGTAGCGGACAATGAGCAGTTCTTC. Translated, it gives CASSSVADNEQFF.

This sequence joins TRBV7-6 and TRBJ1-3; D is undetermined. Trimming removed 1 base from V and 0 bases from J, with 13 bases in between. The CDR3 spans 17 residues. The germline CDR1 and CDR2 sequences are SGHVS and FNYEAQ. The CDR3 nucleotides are TGTGCCAGCAGCTTAGGGGCGGGGAGAGACTCTGGAAACACCATATATTTT. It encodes CASSLGAGRDSGNTIYF.

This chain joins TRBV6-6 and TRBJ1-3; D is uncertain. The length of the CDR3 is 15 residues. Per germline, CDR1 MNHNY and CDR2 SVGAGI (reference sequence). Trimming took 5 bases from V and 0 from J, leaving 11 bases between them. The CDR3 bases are TGTGCCAGCAGTAAAGACACGAGCTCTGGAAACACCATATATTTT. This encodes CASSKDTSSGNTIYF.

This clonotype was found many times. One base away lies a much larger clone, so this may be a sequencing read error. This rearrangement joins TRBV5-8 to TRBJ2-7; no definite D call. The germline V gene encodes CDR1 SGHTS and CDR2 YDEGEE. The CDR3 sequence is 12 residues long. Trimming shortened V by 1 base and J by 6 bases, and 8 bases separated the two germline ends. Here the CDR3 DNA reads TGTGCCAGCAGCTTGCGTGGAGCCGAGCAGTACTTC. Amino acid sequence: CASSLRGAEQYF.

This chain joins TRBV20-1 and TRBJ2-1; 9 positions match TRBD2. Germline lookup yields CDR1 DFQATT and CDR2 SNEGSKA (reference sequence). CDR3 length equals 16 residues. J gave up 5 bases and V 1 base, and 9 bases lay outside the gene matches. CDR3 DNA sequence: TGCAGTGCTAGAGTCCCCAGGACTAGCGAGAACAATGAGCAGTTCTTC. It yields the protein CSARVPRTSENNEQFF.

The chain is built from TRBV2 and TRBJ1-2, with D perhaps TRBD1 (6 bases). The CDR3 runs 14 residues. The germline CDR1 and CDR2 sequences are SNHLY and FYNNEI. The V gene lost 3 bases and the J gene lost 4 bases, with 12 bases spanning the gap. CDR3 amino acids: CASSEITGSYGYTF. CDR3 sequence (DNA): TGTGCCAGCAGTGAGATTACAGGGAGCTATGGCTACACCTTC.

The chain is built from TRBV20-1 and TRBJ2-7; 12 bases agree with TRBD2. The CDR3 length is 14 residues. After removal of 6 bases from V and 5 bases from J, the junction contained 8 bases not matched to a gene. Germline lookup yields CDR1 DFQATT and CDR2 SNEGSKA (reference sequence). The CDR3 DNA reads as TGCAGTGCCCGGATACTAGCGGGGGGTAACGAGCAGTACTTC. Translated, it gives CSARILAGGNEQYF.

CDR3 DNA: TGCGCCAGCAGCTGCCGGCACGATGGCTACACCTTC. This translates into CASSCRHDGYTF. The rearrangement uses TRBV5-1 and TRBJ1-2; no clear D gene. There are 12 residues in the CDR3. V lost 3 bases and J 6 bases, leaving 9 bases between the germline ends. Germline assignment: CDR1 SGHRS and CDR2 YFSETQ.

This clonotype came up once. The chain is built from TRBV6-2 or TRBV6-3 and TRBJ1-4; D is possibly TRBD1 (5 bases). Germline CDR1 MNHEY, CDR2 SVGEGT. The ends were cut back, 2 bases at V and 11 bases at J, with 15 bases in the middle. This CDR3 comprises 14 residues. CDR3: CASSYTSVRGKLFF. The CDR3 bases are TGTGCCAGCAGTTACACATCGGTTCGGGGGAAACTGTTTTTT.

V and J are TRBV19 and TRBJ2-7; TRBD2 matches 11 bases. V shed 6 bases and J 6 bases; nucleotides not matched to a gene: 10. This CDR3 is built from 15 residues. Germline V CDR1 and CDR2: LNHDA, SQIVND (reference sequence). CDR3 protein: CASRTTGTSGGEQYF. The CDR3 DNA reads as TGTGCCAGTAGAACAACCGGGACTAGCGGAGGCGAGCAGTACTTC.

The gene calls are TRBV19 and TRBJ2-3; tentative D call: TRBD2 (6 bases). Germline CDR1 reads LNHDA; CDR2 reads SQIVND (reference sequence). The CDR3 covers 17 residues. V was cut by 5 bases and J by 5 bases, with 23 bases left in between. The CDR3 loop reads CASSLRLVGTVGDTQYF. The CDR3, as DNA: TGTGCCAGTAGTCTACGACTAGTGGGTACCGTTGGAGATACGCAGTATTTT.